Listed below are T cell receptor beta chains from one sample, sequenced in a study of CD4 and CD8 cells across lung adenocarcinoma regions. MiXCR, run by TCRdb on the PCR reads, gives a single entry per CDR3 protein. The sample lists 12,000 or so distinct CDR3 sequences; about 50% were seen once. Material for sequencing was CD8+ T cells from the center of a lung tumor. These receptor sequences come from a female donor with lung adenocarcinoma. The CD4 and CD8 labels of this study may be unreliable. CDR3s leave out the opening cysteine and the closing phenylalanine or tryptophan.

V,CDR3
TRBV7-2,ASSLRQGNQPQH
TRBV6-1,ASITDNNQPQH
TRBV5-3,ARSLALQGTSPLH
TRBV6-5,ASRFSGANAGELF
TRBV6-1,ASRRSGGPDTETQY
TRBV4-1,ASSQGMGQGSYEQY
TRBV6-1,ASRPPTGQGEAF
TRBV14,ASSLGAAYGYT
TRBV4-1,ASSQDREKQF
TRBV6-5,ASSYNGGELF
TRBV6-5,ASRFSGASGNEQY
TRBV6-1,ASSLGDGAFTQY
TRBV6-1,ASRLGTDNYGYT
TRBV6-1,ASTPLRGETQY
TRBV6-5,ASSYYGSGANVLT
TRBV4-1,ASSPEASTNEKLF
TRBV6-1,ASRDRVSNEKLF
TRBV4-1,ASSSSRTEAF
TRBV6-5,ASSYLRDHNEQF
TRBV7-2,ASSFPRGYGANVLT
TRBV6-5,ASSYSNGPTEAF
TRBV7-2,ASREGTDTQY
TRBV12-3/TRBV12-4,ASSLGTGIITNTQY
TRBV6-5,ASSYVSGRAGANVLT
TRBV4-1,ASSQRSQGAGAF
TRBV7-2,ASSFRRQGARETQF
TRBV6-1,ASRISGQGAGPKLF
TRBV27,ATLGEGRSEQF
TRBV6-1,ASRPARGQETQY
TRBV9,ASSLTGVEYGYT
TRBV6-1,ASRKVNTEAF
TRBV6-1,ASSEALLGGQPQH
TRBV6-1,ASRIRQAVYEQY